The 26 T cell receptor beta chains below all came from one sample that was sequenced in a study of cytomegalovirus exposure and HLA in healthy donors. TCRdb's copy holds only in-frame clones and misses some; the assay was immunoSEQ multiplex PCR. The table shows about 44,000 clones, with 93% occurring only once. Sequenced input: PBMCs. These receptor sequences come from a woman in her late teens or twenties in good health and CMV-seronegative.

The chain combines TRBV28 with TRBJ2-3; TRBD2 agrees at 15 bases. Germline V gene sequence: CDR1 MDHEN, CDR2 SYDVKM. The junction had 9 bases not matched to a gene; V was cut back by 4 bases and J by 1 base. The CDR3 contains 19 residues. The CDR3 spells CASSSGLAGGLRGTDTQYF. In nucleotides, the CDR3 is TGTGCCAGCAGTTCGGGACTAGCGGGGGGATTGAGGGGCACAGATACGCAGTATTTT.

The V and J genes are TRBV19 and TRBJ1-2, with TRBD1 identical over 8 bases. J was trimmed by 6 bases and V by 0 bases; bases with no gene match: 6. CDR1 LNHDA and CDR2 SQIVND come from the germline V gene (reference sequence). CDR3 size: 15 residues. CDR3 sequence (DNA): TGTGCCAGTAGTATAGATCAGGGGGCGGTCAATGGCTACACCTTC. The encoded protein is CASSIDQGAVNGYTF.

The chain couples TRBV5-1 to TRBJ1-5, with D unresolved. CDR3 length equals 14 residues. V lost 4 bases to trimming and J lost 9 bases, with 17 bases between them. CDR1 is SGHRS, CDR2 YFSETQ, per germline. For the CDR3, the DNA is TGCGCCAGCAGCCAGAACGCGGGTAAGGGGCCCCAGCATTTT. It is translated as CASSQNAGKGPQHF.

Here the CDR3 DNA reads TGTGCCAGCAATTTCTTGGGGCCTCAGCCCCAGCATTTT. Its protein is CASNFLGPQPQHF. The chain recombines TRBV2 with TRBJ1-5; TRBD1 is a possible D gene (5 bases). The CDR3 contains 13 residues. CDR1 and CDR2 (germline): SNHLY, FYNNEI. V was trimmed by 7 bases and J by 6 bases, leaving 13 bases between them.

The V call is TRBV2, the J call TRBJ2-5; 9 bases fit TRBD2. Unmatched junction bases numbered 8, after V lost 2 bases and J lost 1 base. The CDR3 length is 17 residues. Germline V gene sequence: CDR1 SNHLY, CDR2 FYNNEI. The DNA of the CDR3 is TGTGCCAGCAGTGAATCTTCTAGCGGGGCCTCCCAAGAGACCCAGTACTTC. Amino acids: CASSESSSGASQETQYF.

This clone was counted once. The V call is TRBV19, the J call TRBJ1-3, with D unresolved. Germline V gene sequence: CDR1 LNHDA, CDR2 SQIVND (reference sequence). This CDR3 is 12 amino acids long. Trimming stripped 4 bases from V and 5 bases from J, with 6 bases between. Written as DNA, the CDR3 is TGTGCCAGTAGTAACAACAGAAACACCATATATTTT. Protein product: CASSNNRNTIYF.

The CDR3 DNA reads as TGTGCCAGCGGGGACAACTATAGCAATCAGCCCCAGCATTTT. Amino acid sequence: CASGDNYSNQPQHF. The V gene is TRBV6-1, the J gene TRBJ1-5; D is perhaps TRBD1 (6 bases). The V gene lost 8 bases and the J gene lost 0 bases, with 11 bases spanning the gap. The CDR3 has 14 amino acids. The germline gives CDR1 MNHNS, CDR2 SASEGT.

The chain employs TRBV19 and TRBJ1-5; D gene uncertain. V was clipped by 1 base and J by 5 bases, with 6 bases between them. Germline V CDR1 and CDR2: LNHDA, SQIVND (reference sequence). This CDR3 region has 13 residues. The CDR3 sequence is CASSIGPYQPQHF. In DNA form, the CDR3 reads TGTGCCAGTAGTATAGGGCCTTATCAGCCCCAGCATTTT.

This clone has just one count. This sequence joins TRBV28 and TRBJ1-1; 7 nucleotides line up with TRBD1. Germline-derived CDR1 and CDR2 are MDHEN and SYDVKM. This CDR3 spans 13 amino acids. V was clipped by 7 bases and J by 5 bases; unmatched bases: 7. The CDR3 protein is CASTWTGRTEAFF. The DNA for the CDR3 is TGTGCCAGCACCTGGACAGGTCGGACTGAAGCTTTCTTT. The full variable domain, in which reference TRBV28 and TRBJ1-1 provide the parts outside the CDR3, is DVKVTQSSRYLVKRTGEKVFLECVQDMDHENMFWYRQDPGLGLRLIYFSYDVKMKEKGDIPEGYSVSREKKERFSLILESASTNQTSMYLCASTWTGRTEAFFGQGTRLTVV.

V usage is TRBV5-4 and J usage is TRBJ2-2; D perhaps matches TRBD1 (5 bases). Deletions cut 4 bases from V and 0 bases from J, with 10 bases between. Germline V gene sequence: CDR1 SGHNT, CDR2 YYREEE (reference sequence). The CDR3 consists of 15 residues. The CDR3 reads CASSVQAPNTGELFF. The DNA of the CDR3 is TGTGCCAGCAGCGTACAGGCTCCGAACACCGGGGAGCTGTTTTTT. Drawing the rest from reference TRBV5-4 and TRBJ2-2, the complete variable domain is ETGVTQSPTHLIKTRGQQVTLRCSSQSGHNTVSWYQQALGQGPQFIFQYYREEENGRGNFPPRFSGLQFPNYSSELNVNALELDDSALYLCASSVQAPNTGELFFGEGSRLTVL.

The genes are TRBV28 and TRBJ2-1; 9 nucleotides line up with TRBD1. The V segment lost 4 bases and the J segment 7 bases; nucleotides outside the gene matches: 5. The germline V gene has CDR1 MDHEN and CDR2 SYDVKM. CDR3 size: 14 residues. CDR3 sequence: CASSSDRGGNEQFF. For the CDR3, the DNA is TGTGCCAGCAGTTCGGACAGGGGCGGGAATGAGCAGTTCTTC.

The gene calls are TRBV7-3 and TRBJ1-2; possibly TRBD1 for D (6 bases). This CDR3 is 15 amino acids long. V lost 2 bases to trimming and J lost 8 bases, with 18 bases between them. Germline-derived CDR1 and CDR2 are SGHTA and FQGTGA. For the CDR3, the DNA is TGTGCCAGCAGCTTATGGGGTTCAGGGGCGGACGGCTACACCTTC. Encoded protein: CASSLWGSGADGYTF.

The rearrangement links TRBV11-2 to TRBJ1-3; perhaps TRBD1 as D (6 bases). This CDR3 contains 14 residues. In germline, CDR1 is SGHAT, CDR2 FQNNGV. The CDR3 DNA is TGTGCGAGCGTGGACAGCTTCTCTGGAAACACCATATATTTT. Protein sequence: CASVDSFSGNTIYF. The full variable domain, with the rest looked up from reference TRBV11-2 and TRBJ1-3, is EAGVAQSPRYKIIEKRQSVAFWCNPISGHATLYWYQQILGQGPKLLIQFQNNGVVDDSQLPKDRFSAERLKGVDSTLKIQPAKLEDSAVYLCASVDSFSGNTIYFGEGSWLTVV.

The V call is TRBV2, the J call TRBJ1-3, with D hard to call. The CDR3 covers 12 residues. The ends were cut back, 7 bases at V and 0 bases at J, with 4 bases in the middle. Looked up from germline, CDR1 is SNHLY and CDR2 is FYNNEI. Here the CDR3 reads CASISSGNTIYF. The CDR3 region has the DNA TGTGCCAGCATCAGCTCTGGAAACACCATATATTTT.

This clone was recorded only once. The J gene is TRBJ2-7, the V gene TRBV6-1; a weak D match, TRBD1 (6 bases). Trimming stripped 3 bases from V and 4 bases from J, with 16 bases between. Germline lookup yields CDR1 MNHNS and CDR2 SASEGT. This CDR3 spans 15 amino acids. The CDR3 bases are TGTGCCAGCAGTGAGATGGTCGACAGGTTGTACGAGCAGTACTTC. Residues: CASSEMVDRLYEQYF.

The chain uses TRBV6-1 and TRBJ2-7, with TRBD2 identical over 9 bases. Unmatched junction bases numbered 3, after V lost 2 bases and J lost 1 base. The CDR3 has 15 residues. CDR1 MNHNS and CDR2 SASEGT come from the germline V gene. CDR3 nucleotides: TGTGCCAGCAGTGAACAAGCGGGAGGATCCTACGAGCAGTACTTC. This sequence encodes CASSEQAGGSYEQYF.

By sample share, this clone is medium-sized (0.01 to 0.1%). CDR3 DNA sequence: TGTGCCAGCAGTGAACAGGGGGGCCCCTACGAGCAGTACTTC. It is translated as CASSEQGGPYEQYF. The chain uses TRBV6-1 and TRBJ2-7; D may be TRBD1 (7 bases). CDR3 length: 14 amino acids. CDR1 is MNHNS and CDR2 is SASEGT in the germline V gene. Deletions cut 2 bases from V and 2 bases from J, with 10 bases between.

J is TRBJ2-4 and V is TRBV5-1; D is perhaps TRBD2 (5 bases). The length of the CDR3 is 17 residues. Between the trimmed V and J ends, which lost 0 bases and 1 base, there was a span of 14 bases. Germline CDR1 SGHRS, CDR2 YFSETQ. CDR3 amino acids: CASSLGSLAIAKNIQYF. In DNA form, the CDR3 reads TGCGCCAGCAGCTTGGGAAGTCTAGCTATCGCCAAAAACATTCAGTACTTC.

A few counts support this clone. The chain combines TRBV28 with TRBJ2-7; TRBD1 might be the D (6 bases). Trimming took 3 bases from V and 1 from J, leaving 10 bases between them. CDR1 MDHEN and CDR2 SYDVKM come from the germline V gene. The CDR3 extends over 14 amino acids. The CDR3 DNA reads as TGTGCCAGCAGTTTCGTGACAGGTTCCTACGAGCAGTACTTC. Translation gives CASSFVTGSYEQYF.

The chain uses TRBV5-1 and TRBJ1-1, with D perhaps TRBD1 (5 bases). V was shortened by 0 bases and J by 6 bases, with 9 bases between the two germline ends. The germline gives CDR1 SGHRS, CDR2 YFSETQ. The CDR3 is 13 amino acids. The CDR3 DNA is TGCGCCAGCAGCTTGGGAGACAGTCCTGAAGCTTTCTTT. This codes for CASSLGDSPEAFF.

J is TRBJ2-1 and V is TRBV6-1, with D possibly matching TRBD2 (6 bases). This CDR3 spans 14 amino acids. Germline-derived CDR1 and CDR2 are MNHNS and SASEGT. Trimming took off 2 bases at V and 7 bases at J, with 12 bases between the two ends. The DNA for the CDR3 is TGTGCCAGCAGTGAACTGGAGGGGACGAATGAGCAGTTCTTC. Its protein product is CASSELEGTNEQFF.

CDR3 coding DNA: TGTGCCAGCAGTTCTCTCGGGACAGGGCGGTCCTACGAGCAGTACTTC. Translating it yields CASSSLGTGRSYEQYF. V is TRBV28 and J is TRBJ2-7; 9 bases line up with TRBD1. CDR1 is MDHEN and CDR2 is SYDVKM in the germline V gene. V was pared by 4 bases and J by 1 base, with 8 bases of the junction left unmatched. The CDR3 covers 16 residues. Supplemented by reference TRBV28 and TRBJ2-7, the full variable domain reads DVKVTQSSRYLVKRTGEKVFLECVQDMDHENMFWYRQDPGLGLRLIYFSYDVKMKEKGDIPEGYSVSREKKERFSLILESASTNQTSMYLCASSSLGTGRSYEQYFGPGTRLTVT.

The CDR3 DNA reads as TGTGCAAGTCGCCCGACCCCAACAGGGCTGGGCTATGGCTACACCTTC. Translating gives CASRPTPTGLGYGYTF. The chain joins TRBV12-2 to TRBJ1-2; the table's D gene call, TRBD1, was not cross checked with the DNA. TRBV12-2 is designated a pseudogene. The CDR3 spans 16 residues.

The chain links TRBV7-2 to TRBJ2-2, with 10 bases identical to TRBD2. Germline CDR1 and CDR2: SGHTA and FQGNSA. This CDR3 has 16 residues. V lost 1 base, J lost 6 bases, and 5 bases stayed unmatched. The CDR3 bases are TGTGCCAGCAGCTTAGTAAGCGGGAGGGGTGCCGGGGAGCTGTTTTTT. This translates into CASSLVSGRGAGELFF.

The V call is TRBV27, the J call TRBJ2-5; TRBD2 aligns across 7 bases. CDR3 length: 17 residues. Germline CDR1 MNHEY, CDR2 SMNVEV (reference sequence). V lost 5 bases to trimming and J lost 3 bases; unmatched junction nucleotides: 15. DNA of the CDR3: TGTGCCAGCAGTCCACGAGGACTAGTGGGTAATAAAGAGACCCAGTACTTC. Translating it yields CASSPRGLVGNKETQYF.

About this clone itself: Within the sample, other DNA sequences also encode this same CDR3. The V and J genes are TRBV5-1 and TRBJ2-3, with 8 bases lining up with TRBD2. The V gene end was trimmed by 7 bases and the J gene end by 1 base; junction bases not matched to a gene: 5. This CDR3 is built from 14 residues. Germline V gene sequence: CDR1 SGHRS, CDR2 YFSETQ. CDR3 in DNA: TGCGCCAGCTCAGCGGGAGTGGGCACAGATACGCAGTATTTT. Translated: CASSAGVGTDTQYF.